Listed below are T cell receptor beta chains from one sample, sequenced in a study of T-cell reconstitution after alpha-beta-depleted transplantation in children. MiXCR was run by TCRdb on the PCR reads, yielding one entry per CDR3 protein. The sample has about 640,000 distinct CDR3 sequences; 13% are singletons. The starting material was PBMCs, mostly from graft donor cells, obtained 360 days after TCRalphabeta/CD19-depleted stem cell transplant. These receptors came from a male patient between 5 and 17 years old who had a stem cell transplant for acute myeloid leukemia, so the T cells may come from the graft donor. CDR3s include the opening cysteine and the closing phenylalanine or tryptophan. Fields, in order: CDR3 protein, D gene, V gene. A D gene is named only where the DNA matches it firmly.

CDR3 protein: CASSLQGADTGELFF
D gene: TRBD1
V gene: TRBV7-3

CDR3 protein: CASGESSDYGYTF
D gene: -
V gene: TRBV28

CDR3 protein: CASSYGTATYEQYF
D gene: TRBD1
V gene: TRBV27

CDR3 protein: CASSYGTSGSIGELFF
D gene: TRBD2
V gene: TRBV7-8

CDR3 protein: CASSLADWGGETQYF
D gene: -
V gene: TRBV12-3/TRBV12-4

CDR3 protein: CASSSDRGHETQYF
D gene: TRBD1
V gene: TRBV7-2

CDR3 protein: CASSLEQGYSYEQYF
D gene: -
V gene: TRBV7-2

CDR3 protein: CASTLGLAGRDTQYF
D gene: TRBD2
V gene: TRBV9

CDR3 protein: CASSYLFRAGRDNYEQYF
D gene: -
V gene: TRBV6-2/TRBV6-3

CDR3 protein: CASSPIGIPGSLYNEQFF
D gene: -
V gene: TRBV5-1

CDR3 protein: CASSFTAGADTQYF
D gene: -
V gene: TRBV5-1

CDR3 protein: CASSLQPGSYEQYF
D gene: -
V gene: TRBV7-6

CDR3 protein: CASSWRTISYEQYF
D gene: -
V gene: TRBV5-6

CDR3 protein: CASSLLAGPHEQYF
D gene: TRBD2
V gene: TRBV7-9

CDR3 protein: CASSPGGQGVINEQYF
D gene: TRBD1
V gene: TRBV12-3/TRBV12-4

CDR3 protein: CSVEFLRDHEQYF
D gene: -
V gene: TRBV29-1

CDR3 protein: CATSDPTGNEQFF
D gene: -
V gene: TRBV24-1

CDR3 protein: CASGRQGAVGSSYNEQFF
D gene: TRBD1
V gene: TRBV11-1

CDR3 protein: CASPEEGSSSYNEQFF
D gene: -
V gene: TRBV6-5

CDR3 protein: CSARDPRLNYNEQFF
D gene: -
V gene: TRBV20-1

CDR3 protein: CSARALDLASYEQYF
D gene: -
V gene: TRBV20-1

CDR3 protein: CASSLVERGELFF
D gene: -
V gene: TRBV7-2

CDR3 protein: CASSLYPTTGALNIQYF
D gene: -
V gene: TRBV28

CDR3 protein: CASRPGQAYEQYF
D gene: TRBD1
V gene: TRBV12-3/TRBV12-4

CDR3 protein: CASSPQLPRGGIDTQYF
D gene: TRBD1
V gene: TRBV18

CDR3 protein: CASSPDGSSGNTIYF
D gene: -
V gene: TRBV7-9

CDR3 protein: CSVRLAGLRAADTQYF
D gene: -
V gene: TRBV20-1

CDR3 protein: CASSFWDTDNEQFF
D gene: -
V gene: TRBV28

CDR3 protein: CASSLGGRAKTQYF
D gene: -
V gene: TRBV7-3